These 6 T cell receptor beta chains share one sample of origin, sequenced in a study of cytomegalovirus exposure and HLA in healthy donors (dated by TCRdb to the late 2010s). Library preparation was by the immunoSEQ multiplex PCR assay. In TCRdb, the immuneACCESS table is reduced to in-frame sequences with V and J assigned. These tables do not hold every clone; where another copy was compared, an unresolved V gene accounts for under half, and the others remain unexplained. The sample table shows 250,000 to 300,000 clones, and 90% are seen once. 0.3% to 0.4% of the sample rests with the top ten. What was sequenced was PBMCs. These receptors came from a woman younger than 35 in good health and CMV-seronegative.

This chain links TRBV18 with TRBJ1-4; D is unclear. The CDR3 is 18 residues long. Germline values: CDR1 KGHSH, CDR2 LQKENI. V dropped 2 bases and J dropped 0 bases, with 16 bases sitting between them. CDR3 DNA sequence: TGTGCCAGCTCACCATCCTTGACGCGGGAAGCAACTAATGAAAAACTGTTTTTT. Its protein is CASSPSLTREATNEKLFF.

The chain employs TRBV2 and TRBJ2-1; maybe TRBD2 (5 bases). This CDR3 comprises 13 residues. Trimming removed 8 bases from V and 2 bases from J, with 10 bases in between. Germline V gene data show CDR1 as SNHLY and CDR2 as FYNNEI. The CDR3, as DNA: TGTGCCAGCCGTACTAGAACCTACAATGAGCAGTTCTTC. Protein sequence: CASRTRTYNEQFF.

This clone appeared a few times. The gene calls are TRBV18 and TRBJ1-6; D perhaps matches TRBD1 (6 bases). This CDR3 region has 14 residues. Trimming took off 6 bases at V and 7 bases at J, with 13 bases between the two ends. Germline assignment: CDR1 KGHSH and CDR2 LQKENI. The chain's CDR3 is CASSDSRSNSPLHF. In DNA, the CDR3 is TGTGCCAGCTCGGACAGCCGCTCGAATTCACCCCTCCACTTT.

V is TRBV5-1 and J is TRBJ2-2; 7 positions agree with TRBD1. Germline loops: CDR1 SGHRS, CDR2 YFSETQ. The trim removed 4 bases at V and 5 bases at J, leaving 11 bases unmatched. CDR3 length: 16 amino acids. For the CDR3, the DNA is TGCGCCAGCAGCCCCTTTTCGACAGGGAGTACCGGGGAGCTGTTTTTT. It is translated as CASSPFSTGSTGELFF. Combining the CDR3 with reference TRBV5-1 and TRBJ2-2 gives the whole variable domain KAGVTQTPRYLIKTRGQQVTLSCSPISGHRSVSWYQQTPGQGLQFLFEYFSETQRNKGNFPGRFSGRQFSNSRSEMNVSTLELGDSALYLCASSPFSTGSTGELFFGEGSRLTVL.

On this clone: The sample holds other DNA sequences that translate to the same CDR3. CDR3 coding DNA: TGTGCCAGCTCCTTGTTGACAGGAAACACTGAAGCTTTCTTT. Its translation: CASSLLTGNTEAFF. This rearrangement joins TRBV28 to TRBJ1-1, with a possible D match to TRBD1 (6 bases). The germline V and J ends were trimmed by 8 bases and 2 bases, with 15 bases remaining between them. Germline CDR1 and CDR2: MDHEN and SYDVKM. The CDR3 sequence is 14 residues long.

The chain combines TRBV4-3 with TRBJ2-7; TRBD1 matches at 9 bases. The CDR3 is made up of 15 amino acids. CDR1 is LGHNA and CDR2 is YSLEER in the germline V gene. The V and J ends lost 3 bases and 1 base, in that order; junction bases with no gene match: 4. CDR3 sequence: CASSHEDRGSYEQYF. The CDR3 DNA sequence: TGCGCCAGCAGCCATGAGGACAGGGGATCCTACGAGCAGTACTTC.